Listed here are 3 T cell receptor beta chains from one sample, sequenced in a study of blood T cell repertoires in COVID-19. The method was immunoSEQ multiplex PCR; TCRdb's version includes in-frame clones alone and lacks a portion of them. The data hold 100,000 or so clones, with around 83% observed a single time. The sequenced sample consisted of peripheral blood. The receptors shown here come from a man in his sixties or seventies with active or convalescent COVID-19.

The sample holds a few counts of this clone. The CDR3 DNA reads as TGTGCCAGCAGCTCAGGACAGGGCAATCAGCCCCAGCATTTT. Translating gives CASSSGQGNQPQHF. The J gene is TRBJ1-5, the V gene TRBV7-2; 7 bases are a match to TRBD1. The trim removed 4 bases at V and 2 bases at J, leaving 2 bases unmatched. The CDR3 spans 14 residues. CDR1 and CDR2 (germline): SGHTA, FQGNSA.

V gene TRBV7-9 combines with J gene TRBJ2-7; 7 positions match TRBD1. J was trimmed by 2 bases and V by 5 bases; bases with no gene match: 6. This CDR3 spans 14 amino acids. Germline CDR1 SEHNR, CDR2 FQNEAQ (reference sequence). CDR3 amino acids: CASSATGTAYEQYF. For the CDR3, the DNA is TGTGCCAGCAGCGCAACCGGGACAGCCTACGAGCAGTACTTC.

Comments on this clone: This sample also contains other DNA sequences that code for the same CDR3. The chain is built from TRBV6-5 and TRBJ2-7; 10 bases match TRBD1. V was pared by 2 bases and J by 0 bases, with 1 base of the junction left unmatched. In germline, CDR1 is MNHEY, CDR2 SVGAGI. The length of the CDR3 is 15 residues. The CDR3 DNA follows: TGTGCCAGCAGTTACCGGGACAGGGGCTCCTACGAGCAGTACTTC. Amino acid sequence: CASSYRDRGSYEQYF.